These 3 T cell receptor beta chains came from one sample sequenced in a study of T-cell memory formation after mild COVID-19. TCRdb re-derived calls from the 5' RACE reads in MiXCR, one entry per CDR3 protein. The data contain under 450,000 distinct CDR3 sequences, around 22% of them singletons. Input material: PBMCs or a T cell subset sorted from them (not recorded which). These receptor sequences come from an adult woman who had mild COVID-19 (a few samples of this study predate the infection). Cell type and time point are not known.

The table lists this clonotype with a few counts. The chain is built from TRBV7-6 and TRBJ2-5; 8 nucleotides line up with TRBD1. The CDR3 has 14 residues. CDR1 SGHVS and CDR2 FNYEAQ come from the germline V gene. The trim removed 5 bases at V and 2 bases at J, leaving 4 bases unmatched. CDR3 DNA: TGTGCCAGCAGCCCGACAGGGGTTCAAGAGACCCAGTACTTC. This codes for CASSPTGVQETQYF.

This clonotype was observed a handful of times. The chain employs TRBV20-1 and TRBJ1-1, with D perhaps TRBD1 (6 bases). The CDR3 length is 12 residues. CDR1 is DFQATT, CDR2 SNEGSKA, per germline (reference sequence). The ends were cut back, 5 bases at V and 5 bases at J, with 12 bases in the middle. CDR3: CSAYREGTEAFF. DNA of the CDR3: TGCAGTGCTTACAGGGAGGGGACTGAAGCTTTCTTT.

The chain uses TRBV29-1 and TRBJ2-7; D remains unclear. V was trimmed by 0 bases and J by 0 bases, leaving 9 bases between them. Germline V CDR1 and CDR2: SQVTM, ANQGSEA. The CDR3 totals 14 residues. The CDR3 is CSVEEPGSSYEQYF. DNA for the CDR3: TGCAGCGTTGAAGAACCGGGCAGCTCCTACGAGCAGTACTTC.